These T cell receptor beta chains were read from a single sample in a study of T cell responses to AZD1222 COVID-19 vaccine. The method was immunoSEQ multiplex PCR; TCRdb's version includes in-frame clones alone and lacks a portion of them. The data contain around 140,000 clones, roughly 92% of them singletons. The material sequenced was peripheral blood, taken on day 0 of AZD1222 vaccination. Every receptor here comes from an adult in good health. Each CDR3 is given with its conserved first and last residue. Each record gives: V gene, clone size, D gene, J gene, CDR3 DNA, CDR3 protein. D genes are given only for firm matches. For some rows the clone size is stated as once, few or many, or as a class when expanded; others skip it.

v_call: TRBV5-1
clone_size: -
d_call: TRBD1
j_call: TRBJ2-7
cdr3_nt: TGCGCCAGCAGCTGGGCCGGGGACAGGGACCCCGAGCAGTACTTC
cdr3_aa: CASSWAGDRDPEQYF

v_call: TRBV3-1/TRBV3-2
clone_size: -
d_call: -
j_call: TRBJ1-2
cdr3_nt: TGTGCCAGCAGCCAAGTCGGCAGGGCGTGGGGCTATGGCTACACCTTC
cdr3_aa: CASSQVGRAWGYGYTF

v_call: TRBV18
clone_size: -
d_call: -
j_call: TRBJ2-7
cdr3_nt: TGTGCCAGCTCACCTAATGCCGGGACCCCTAACGAGCAGTACTTC
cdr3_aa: CASSPNAGTPNEQYF

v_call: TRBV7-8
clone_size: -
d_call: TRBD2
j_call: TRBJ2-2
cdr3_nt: TGTGCCAGCAACATAAAACTAGCGGGAGAGGGCACCGGGGAGCTGTTTTTT
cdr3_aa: CASNIKLAGEGTGELFF

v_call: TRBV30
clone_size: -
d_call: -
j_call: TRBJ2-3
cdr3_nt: TGTGCCTGGAGTGTAGGGCAAACAGACACAGATACGCAGTATTTT
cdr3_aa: CAWSVGQTDTDTQYF

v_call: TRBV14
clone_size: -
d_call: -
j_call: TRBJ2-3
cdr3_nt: TGTGCCAGCAGCCCGTTAAGAGGTGGCGGTTACACAGATACGCAGTATTTT
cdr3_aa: CASSPLRGGGYTDTQYF

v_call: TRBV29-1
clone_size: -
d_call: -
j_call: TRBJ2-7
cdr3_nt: TGCAGCGTTGGCCAAGGGGGGATCAGCGTTGACGAGCAGTACTTC
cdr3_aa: CSVGQGGISVDEQYF

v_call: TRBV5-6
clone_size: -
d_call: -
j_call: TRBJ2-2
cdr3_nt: TGTGCCAGCAGCCAGGGTACCGGGGAGCTGTTTTTT
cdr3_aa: CASSQGTGELFF

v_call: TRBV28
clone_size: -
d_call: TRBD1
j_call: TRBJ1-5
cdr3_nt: TGTGCCAGCACCCGGGACAGATACAATCAGCCCCAGCATTTT
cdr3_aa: CASTRDRYNQPQHF

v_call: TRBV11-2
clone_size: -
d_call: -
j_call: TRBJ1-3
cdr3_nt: TGTGCCAGCAGCTTACAAACTGGAAACACCATATATTTT
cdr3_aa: CASSLQTGNTIYF

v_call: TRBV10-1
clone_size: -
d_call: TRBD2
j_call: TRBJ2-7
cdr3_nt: TGCGCCAGCAATGAGGGACTAGCGGGAACCGAGCAGTACTTC
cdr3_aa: CASNEGLAGTEQYF

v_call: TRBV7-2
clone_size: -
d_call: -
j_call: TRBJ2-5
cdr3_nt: TGTGCCAGCAGCACCCTTCGACTTGGGACCCAAGAGACCCAGTACTTC
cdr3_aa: CASSTLRLGTQETQYF

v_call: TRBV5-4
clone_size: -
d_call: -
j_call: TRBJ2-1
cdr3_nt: TGTGCCAGCAGCTCGAGGGGCGGCTTAAATGAGCAGTTCTTC
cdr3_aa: CASSSRGGLNEQFF

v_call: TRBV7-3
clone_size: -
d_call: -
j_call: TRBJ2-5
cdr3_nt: TGTGCCAGCAGCCGCGATATAGAGGGCCAGTACTTC
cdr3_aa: CASSRDIEGQYF

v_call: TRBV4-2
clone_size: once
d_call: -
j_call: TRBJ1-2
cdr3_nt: TGTGCCAGCAGCCAAGAGGGGGCAGGGCGAAGTGGCTACACCTTC
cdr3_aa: CASSQEGAGRSGYTF

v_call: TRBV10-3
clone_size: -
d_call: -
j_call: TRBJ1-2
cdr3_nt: TGTGCCATCAGTGACGAGGGTTCCTATGGCTACACCTTC
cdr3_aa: CAISDEGSYGYTF

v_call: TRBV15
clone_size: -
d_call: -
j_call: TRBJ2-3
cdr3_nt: TGTGCCACCAGCAGAGACCCCGGGGATACGCAGTATTTT
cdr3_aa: CATSRDPGDTQYF

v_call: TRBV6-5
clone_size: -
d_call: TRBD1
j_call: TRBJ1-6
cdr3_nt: TGTGCCAGCACCAGACAACGGGACAGGGATTCACCCCTCCACTTT
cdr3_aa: CASTRQRDRDSPLHF

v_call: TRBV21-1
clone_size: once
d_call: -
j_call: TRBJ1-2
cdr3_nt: TGTGCCAGCAGCCCGCCCCCTCCCTTGGGTGGCTACACCTTC
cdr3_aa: CASSPPPPLGGYTF

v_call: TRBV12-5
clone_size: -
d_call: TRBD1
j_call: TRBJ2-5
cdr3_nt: TGTGCTAGTGGTGTTACAGGGGGGAGAGAAACCCAGTACTTC
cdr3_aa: CASGVTGGRETQYF

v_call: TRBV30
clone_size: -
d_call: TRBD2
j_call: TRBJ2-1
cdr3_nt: TGTGCCTGGAGGGCCGGGACTAGCGGGAGGGGTTACAATGAGCAGTTCTTC
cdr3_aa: CAWRAGTSGRGYNEQFF

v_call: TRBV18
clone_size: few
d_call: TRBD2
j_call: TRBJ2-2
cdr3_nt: TGTGCCAGCTCACAAGCCATAGCGGGAGGAACCGGGGAGCTGTTTTTT
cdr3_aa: CASSQAIAGGTGELFF

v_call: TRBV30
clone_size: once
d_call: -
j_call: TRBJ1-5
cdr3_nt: TGTGCCTGGAGTCCCGGGAGCAATCAGCCCCAGCATTTT
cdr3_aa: CAWSPGSNQPQHF

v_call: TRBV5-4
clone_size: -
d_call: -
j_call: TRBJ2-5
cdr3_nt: TGTGCCAGCAGCTTTTTCCGAGTAGAAGAGACCCAGTACTTC
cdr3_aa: CASSFFRVEETQYF

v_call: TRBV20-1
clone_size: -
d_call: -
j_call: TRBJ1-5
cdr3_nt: TGCAGTGCTAGTTTAGCGTGGGAAAATCAGCCCCAGCATTTT
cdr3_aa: CSASLAWENQPQHF